At least ten counts were recorded for the clone carrying this T cell receptor beta chain. Its antigen is currently unknown. RNA transcripts yielded amplified TCR beta CDR3 regions. Second-round multiplex PCR came after a first-round RT-PCR that employed HTBI primers. Using its own MiXCR run on the multiplex PCR reads, TCRdb lists one record per CDR3 protein. This table holds 200,000 to 250,000 distinct CDR3 sequences, about 22% found once. Diagnosis relied on clinical symptoms, serum thyroxine, TRAb, thyroid ultrasound and orbital computed tomography. The entry originates in a study of Graves' ophthalmopathy and Graves' hyperthyroidism. Study-level points and caveats: The 13-signature model separated ophthalmopathy from stable hyperthyroidism at 85% to 90% sensitivity and about 80% specificity.

CDR1 and CDR2 (germline): MNHNS, SASEGT. The CDR3 extends over 17 amino acids. V shed 2 bases, J shed 6 bases, and the junction held 15 bases outside the gene matches. Sequenced material: peripheral blood. V usage is TRBV6-1 and J usage is TRBJ2-7, with 8 bases matching TRBD2. This TCR was sampled from a woman aged 50 to 60 with Graves' ophthalmopathy. CDR3 sequence reads: CASSERGMGLGAGEQYF. The CDR3 DNA reads TGTGCCAGCAGTGAAAGGGGGATGGGACTAGGGGCCGGCGAGCAGTACTTC.